The next 11 T cell receptor beta chains were all read from a single sample in a study of CXCR3-negative and CXCR3-positive naive CD8 T cells. cDNA libraries for TRB were generated by 5' RACE incorporating UMI labels. Each CDR3 protein gets one entry in TCRdb, which reprocessed the 5' RACE reads and gives no DNA. This repertoire includes around 40,000 distinct CDR3 sequences. What was sequenced was memory CD8+ T cells from blood. These receptors all come from a human donor in good health. Some clones in this sample may be carry-over from other donors' samples.

This chain joins TRBV4-3 and TRBJ2-3; as DNA is missing, the TRBD1 call by TCRdb cannot be tested. This CDR3 comprises 15 residues. Germline loops: CDR1 LGHNA, CDR2 YSLEER. This chain's CDR3 is CASSQDGGRADTQYF.

This rearrangement joins TRBV28 to TRBJ2-7; as DNA is missing, the TRBD1 call by TCRdb cannot be tested. This CDR3 spans 14 amino acids. Germline CDR1 reads MDHEN; CDR2 reads SYDVKM. CDR3 sequence: CASIPGQGYVEQYF.

CDR3: CASSSRVDAESIQYF. The rearrangement uses TRBV5-1 and TRBJ2-4; checking the TCRdb D call of TRBD1 is not possible without DNA. From germline, CDR1 is SGHRS and CDR2 YFSETQ. The CDR3 loop spans 15 amino acids.

The chain couples TRBV7-8 to TRBJ2-7; TCRdb returns TRBD1, unconfirmable since there is no DNA. The length of the CDR3 is 15 residues. Germline lookup yields CDR1 SGHVS and CDR2 FQNEAQ. CDR3 region: CASSPVDRVLNEQYF.

The chain links TRBV12-3 or TRBV12-4 to TRBJ2-7; the TCRdb D gene call, TRBD2, has no DNA to confirm it. The CDR3 totals 13 residues. This chain's CDR3 is CASTLREGYEQYF.

The chain employs TRBV11-2 and TRBJ1-2; TCRdb lists TRBD1, though no DNA is available to test this call. The germline gives CDR1 SGHAT, CDR2 FQNNGV. CDR3 length equals 13 residues. The CDR3 here is CASSFTGSGGYTF.

The CDR3 spells CSARGQAYEQYF. The chain links TRBV20-1 to TRBJ2-7; no DNA is available, so the TRBD1 call from TCRdb remains unchecked. Germline-derived CDR1 and CDR2 are DFQATT and SNEGSKA (reference sequence). The CDR3 has 12 residues.

The V call is TRBV6-5, the J call TRBJ2-3; TCRdb's assignment of TRBD2 cannot be checked, as there is no DNA. Per germline, CDR1 MNHEY and CDR2 SVGAGI. CDR3 length equals 15 residues. CDR3 sequence reads: CASRPTSGYTDTQYF.

This chain links TRBV27 with TRBJ1-1. This CDR3 is built from 13 residues. From germline, CDR1 is MNHEY and CDR2 SMNVEV (reference sequence). The CDR3 region is CASTAIGNTEAFF.

This chain links TRBV18 with TRBJ1-2. CDR3 length: 15 amino acids. Germline V gives CDR1 KGHSH, CDR2 LQKENI. The CDR3 loop reads CASSPPSRGNGGYTF.

V usage is TRBV20-1 and J usage is TRBJ1-1. CDR3 length: 15 residues. Germline CDR1 is DFQATT and CDR2 is SNEGSKA (reference sequence). This CDR3 is CSARDLGSLNTEAFF.